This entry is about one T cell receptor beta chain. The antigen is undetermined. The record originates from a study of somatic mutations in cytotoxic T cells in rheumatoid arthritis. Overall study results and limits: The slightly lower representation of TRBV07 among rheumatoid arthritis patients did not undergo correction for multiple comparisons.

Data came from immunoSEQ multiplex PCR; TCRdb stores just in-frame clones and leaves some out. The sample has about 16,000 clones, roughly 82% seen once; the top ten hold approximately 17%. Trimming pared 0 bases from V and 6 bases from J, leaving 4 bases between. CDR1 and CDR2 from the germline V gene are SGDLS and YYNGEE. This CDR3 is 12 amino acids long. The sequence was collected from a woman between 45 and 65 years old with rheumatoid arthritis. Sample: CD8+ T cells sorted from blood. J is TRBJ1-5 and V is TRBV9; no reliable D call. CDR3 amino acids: CASSVDGQPQHF. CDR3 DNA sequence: TGTGCCAGCAGCGTAGATGGTCAGCCCCAGCATTTT.